This T cell receptor (beta chain) was observed in a study of blood T cells in healthy people across ages. Whole-study findings and limits: With age, beta diversity per million T cells declined roughly linearly, significantly by 40. Lack of knowledge of donor CMV status possibly confounded expanded clonotype changes.

For the second PCR, which ran for roughly 6 to 12 cycles, a sample-barcoded 5' primer and a J-beta primer mix were used. Each cDNA molecule was tagged by a template-switch adaptor that had 12 random nucleotides. TCRdb independently ran MiXCR on the 5' RACE reads; one entry per CDR3 protein. Among 2 million or so distinct CDR3 sequences listed, just under 50% were seen once. For every donor, a draw yielded around 10 milliliters of peripheral blood. With regard to this clonotype: Its antigen is unidentified.

The CDR3 spans 12 residues. V gave up 4 bases and J gave up 11 bases, with 9 bases separating them. The chain links TRBV12-3 or TRBV12-4 to TRBJ1-6, with D perhaps TRBD1 (6 bases). This TCR was recovered from a woman aged 40 to 49 in good health. The sample taken for sequencing was blood. The CDR3 nucleotides read TGTGCCAGCAGTTCCACAGGGCCACCCCTCCACTTT. Its protein is CASSSTGPPLHF.